This TCR beta chain was captured in a study of OX40 agonist ivuxolimab in advanced cancers. Study-wide background: Patients were dosed with the agonistic anti-OX40 (CD134) antibody ivuxolimab.

The germline CDR1 and CDR2 sequences are SGHRS and YFSETQ. This CDR3 is built from 15 residues. The ends were cut back, 0 bases at V and 2 bases at J, with 12 bases in the middle. The method was immunoSEQ multiplex PCR; TCRdb's version includes in-frame clones alone and lacks a portion of them. The table records around 66,000 clones, about 89% of them present only once. This clonotype was sampled from an adult with an advanced solid tumor such as melanoma, head and neck, liver or kidney cancer. The chain carries TRBV5-1 and TRBJ2-7; perhaps TRBD2 as D (7 bases). This specimen consisted of CD4+ or CD8+ T cells sorted from blood, obtained in a trial of the OX40 agonist ivuxolimab. In DNA, the CDR3 is TGCGCCAGCAGCTTGGAAGGCGGGGGCACCTACGAGCAGTACTTC. Amino acid sequence: CASSLEGGGTYEQYF.